The rows below give T cell receptor beta chains drawn from one sample of a study of CD8 T cells in ankylosing spondylitis. TCRdb re-called the 5' RACE reads with MiXCR, one entry per CDR3 protein. This repertoire shows 150,000 to 200,000 distinct CDR3 sequences, roughly 13% found once; its top ten account for about 15%. The sequencing sample was made of blood, either unsorted or a sorted T cell fraction (not recorded which). Source of these receptors: a male donor with ankylosing spondylitis or in good health (not recorded which). Each CDR3 is given with its conserved first and last residue. The D gene is left open where the match is weak. The listing skips clone size in some rows; elsewhere it reads once, few, many or a size class.

16 | few | . | TRBJ1-2 | TRBV5-1 | TGCGCCAGCAGCTTAGGGCAGGCGCCCACTAACTATGGCTACACCTTC | CASSLGQAPTNYGYTF
15 | few | . | TRBJ2-1 | TRBV9 | TGTGCCAGCAGCGGGAGCGGGTACTCCTACAATGAGCAGTTCTTC | CASSGSGYSYNEQFF
16 | many | . | TRBJ1-5 | TRBV5-5 | TGTGCCAGCAGCCTTCTCGGGACACCTACGAATCAGCCCCAGCATTTT | CASSLLGTPTNQPQHF
17 | many | . | TRBJ2-2 | TRBV7-2 | TGTGCCAGCAGCTTATACCCCCGGGAGACGAGCACCGGGGAGCTGTTTTTT | CASSLYPRETSTGELFF
16 | many | TRBD1 | TRBJ2-3 | TRBV25-1 | TGTGCCAGCAGTTTCCTTCAGGGGGCGCGGGGAGATACGCAGTATTTT | CASSFLQGARGDTQYF
15 | . | TRBD1 | TRBJ2-2 | TRBV19 | TGTGCCAGTAGTATCCCAGGGGGTAGCACCGGGGAGCTGTTTTTT | CASSIPGGSTGELFF
11 | many | . | TRBJ2-5 | TRBV12-3/TRBV12-4 | TGTGCCGCAGGGGGAGGAGAGACCCAGTACTTC | CAAGGGETQYF
15 | few | TRBD1 | TRBJ2-3 | TRBV7-9 | TGTGCCAGCAGCCCCGACAGGGGGTTTACAGATACGCAGTATTTT | CASSPDRGFTDTQYF
12 | many | . | TRBJ2-7 | TRBV10-3 | TGTGCCATCAGTGACTCTCCCTACGAGCAGTACTTC | CAISDSPYEQYF
18 | . | . | TRBJ2-6 | TRBV11-2 | TGTGCCAGCCGAAATGGGGGGCTTGCCCCTTCTGGGGCCAACGTCCTGACTTTC | CASRNGGLAPSGANVLTF
16 | many | . | TRBJ2-1 | TRBV5-1 | TGCGCCAGCAGCTCCTATACCCTTGACAGCTACAATGAGCAGTTCTTC | CASSSYTLDSYNEQFF
16 | few | . | TRBJ2-1 | TRBV6-1 | TGTGCCAGCAGTGCTTACTCAGGGGCCGCCTACAATGAGCAGTTCTTC | CASSAYSGAAYNEQFF
12 | . | . | TRBJ1-1 | TRBV7-9 | TGTGCCAGCAGCTTACATGGGGAGGCAGCTTTCTTT | CASSLHGEAAFF
14 | . | . | TRBJ1-4 | TRBV20-1 | TGCAGTGCTGCCAGGGGTTTAACTAATGAAAAACTGTTTTTT | CSAARGLTNEKLFF
12 | . | TRBD2 | TRBJ2-3 | TRBV15 | TGTGCCACTGGCGGGGGGGAAGATACGCAGTATTTT | CATGGGEDTQYF
15 | . | . | TRBJ1-3 | TRBV6-1 | TGTGCCAGCCAGGACGGCGATGGGACTGGAAACACCATATATTTT | CASQDGDGTGNTIYF
16 | few | . | TRBJ1-1 | TRBV12-3/TRBV12-4 | TGTGCCAGCAGTACTAGTGGGGGGGACCTGAACACTGAAGCTTTCTTT | CASSTSGGDLNTEAFF
14 | many | TRBD1 | TRBJ1-5 | TRBV6-1 | TGTGCCAGCAGTCCCGGACAGGTCCAGAGGCCCCAGCATTTT | CASSPGQVQRPQHF
15 | . | TRBD2 | TRBJ2-7 | TRBV20-1 | TGCAGTGCTAGAGACGTAGCGGGGGCCCTCTACGAGCAGTACTTC | CSARDVAGALYEQYF
16 | few | . | TRBJ2-2 | TRBV27 | TGTGCCAGCAGTTTAAGGGCGGGTACTTACACCGGGGAGCTGTTTTTT | CASSLRAGTYTGELFF
13 | few | . | TRBJ1-5 | TRBV6-4 | TGTGCCAGCAGTGAGCATAGCAATCAGCCCCAGCATTTT | CASSEHSNQPQHF
13 | . | . | TRBJ1-1 | TRBV29-1 | TGCAGCGCTGGGGAGGTTATGAACACTGAAGCTTTCTTT | CSAGEVMNTEAFF
13 | few | TRBD1 | TRBJ1-2 | TRBV12-3/TRBV12-4 | TGTGCCAGCACCCCGGGACAGGGAAGCGGCTACACCTTC | CASTPGQGSGYTF
17 | few | TRBD2 | TRBJ2-7 | TRBV2 | TGTGCCAGCAGTGAAGGACGGGGACTAGCGGGGACCTACGAGCAGTACTTC | CASSEGRGLAGTYEQYF
14 | few | . | TRBJ1-1 | TRBV27 | TGTGCCAGCAGTTTGGGACTTATGAACACTGAAGCTTTCTTT | CASSLGLMNTEAFF
12 | few | . | TRBJ1-4 | TRBV6-6 | TGTGCCAGCAGTTACTCGATTGAAAAACTGTTTTTT | CASSYSIEKLFF
11 | . | . | TRBJ2-1 | TRBV20-1 | TGCAGTGCACGCGACGCCAATGAGCAGTTCTTC | CSARDANEQFF
15 | many | TRBD2 | TRBJ2-1 | TRBV11-2 | TGTGCCAGCAGACTAGCGGGGAGCGCCTACAATGAGCAGTTCTTC | CASRLAGSAYNEQFF
14 | few | . | TRBJ1-1 | TRBV11-2 | TGTGCCAGCAGCCACGCGGGCGGGTCCACTGAAGCTTTCTTT | CASSHAGGSTEAFF
15 | many | . | TRBJ2-1 | TRBV7-9 | TGTGCCAGCAGCTTCTGGCAGGGTGGCTACAATGAGCAGTTCTTC | CASSFWQGGYNEQFF
14 | . | TRBD2 | TRBJ2-7 | TRBV29-1 | TGCAGCGTTGAAGTGAGCGGGAGGGCCTACGAGCAGTACTTC | CSVEVSGRAYEQYF
19 | few | . | TRBJ2-7 | TRBV5-4 | TGTGCCAGCAGCTTGGCCAAGCCAGGGATAATTGGTAGATCCTACGAGCAGTACTTC | CASSLAKPGIIGRSYEQYF
13 | few | . | TRBJ2-5 | TRBV3-1 | TGTGCCAGCAGCCAGAGGATTGTAGAGACCCAGTACTTC | CASSQRIVETQYF
16 | few | . | TRBJ2-3 | TRBV7-8 | TGTGCAAGCAGCAGCTCCCGGGCCCAGGGGACAGATACGCAGTATTTT | CASSSSRAQGTDTQYF
15 | many | TRBD2 | TRBJ2-3 | TRBV6-5 | TGTGCCAGCAGTTACTCCGCGGGAGTGGGGGATACGCAGTATTTT | CASSYSAGVGDTQYF
14 | many | . | TRBJ2-3 | TRBV6-4 | TGTGCCAGCAGTGAGGGGGCTAGCACAGATACGCAGTATTTT | CASSEGASTDTQYF
14 | few | . | TRBJ2-3 | TRBV30 | TGTGCCTGGAGTGTAGGTATCGGCACAGATACGCAGTATTTT | CAWSVGIGTDTQYF
15 | . | . | TRBJ2-2 | TRBV6-1 | TGTGCCACGCGGTCGGGTAACGGGGCAGTCGGGGAGCTGTTTTTT | CATRSGNGAVGELFF
15 | few | . | TRBJ1-1 | TRBV7-2 | TGTGCCAGCAGCTGGTTCCCCGCGGGGACGACTGAAGCTTTCTTT | CASSWFPAGTTEAFF
15 | few | TRBD2 | TRBJ2-7 | TRBV5-1 | TGCGCCAGCAGATCACGCCCCAGCGGGAACCACGAGCAGTACTTC | CASRSRPSGNHEQYF
17 | many | . | TRBJ2-1 | TRBV12-3/TRBV12-4 | TGTGCCAGCAGTTCACTCCGGGGAGTACAGACGCAGAATGAGCAGTTCTTC | CASSSLRGVQTQNEQFF
14 | . | TRBD1 | TRBJ1-1 | TRBV5-1 | TGCGCCAGCAGCCTCGACAGGGCCGGGACTGAAGCTTTCTTT | CASSLDRAGTEAFF
13 | few | TRBD1 | TRBJ2-2 | TRBV27 | TGTGCCAGCAGTACAGGGGGAACCGGGGAGCTGTTTTTT | CASSTGGTGELFF
14 | few | . | TRBJ2-2 | TRBV15 | TGTGCCACCAGCAGTGTGTGGGGGACCGGGGAGCTGTTTTTT | CATSSVWGTGELFF
14 | few | . | TRBJ1-5 | TRBV20-1 | TGCAGTGCTAGCGAGTCCCCCCCCAATCAGCCCCAGCATTTT | CSASESPPNQPQHF
16 | few | TRBD2 | TRBJ2-1 | TRBV27 | TGTGCCAGCAGTTTGGTAGCGGGCCCCTCCTACAATGAGCAGTTCTTC | CASSLVAGPSYNEQFF
14 | many | . | TRBJ1-6 | TRBV4-1 | TGCGCCAGCGGCCTCGGGGGGGTGAATTCACCCCTCCACTTT | CASGLGGVNSPLHF
16 | . | TRBD1 | TRBJ2-1 | TRBV7-9 | TGTGCCAGCAGCTTAGTGACAGGGGTTAGGAAAAATGAGCAGTTCTTC | CASSLVTGVRKNEQFF
16 | . | TRBD2 | TRBJ2-3 | TRBV5-4 | TGTGCCAGCAGCATCGGACTAGCGGGAAGCACAGATACGCAGTATTTT | CASSIGLAGSTDTQYF
17 | few | . | TRBJ2-7 | TRBV5-1 | TGCGCCAGCAGCCCCCCCCGGGTCGGAGGGGGGTCCTACGAGCAGTACTTC | CASSPPRVGGGSYEQYF
16 | many | TRBD2 | TRBJ2-5 | TRBV5-1 | TGCGCCAGCAGCTCCCCGGGACTAGTAATCCAAGAGACCCAGTACTTC | CASSSPGLVIQETQYF
15 | . | . | TRBJ1-4 | TRBV15 | TGTGCCACCAGCGGCGGGGGGCTCCTTAATGAAAAACTGTTTTTT | CATSGGGLLNEKLFF
16 | many | . | TRBJ1-4 | TRBV5-5 | TGTGCCAGCAGCTCAATAATGGGGGAGCATGATGAAAAACTGTTTTTT | CASSSIMGEHDEKLFF